Following are 27 T cell receptor beta chains from one sample sequenced in a study of CD8+ T cells in alopecia areata. Sequencing templates came from extracted RNA that was reverse transcribed into cDNA. This table comes from immunoSEQ multiplex PCR, and its TCRdb copy is limited to in-frame clones, with some not included. The sample lists under 200,000 clones, around three fifths occurring once. Treatment meaning: oral pan-JAK inhibitor, 5-10 mg twice daily. Sequences were derived from CD4+ T cells sorted from blood, sampled at week 24, from a patient treated with tofacitinib. The receptor source for this set is a human donor with alopecia areata.

This clone appeared once. The genes are TRBV6-5 and TRBJ2-4; D not resolved. Trimming pared 8 bases from V and 6 bases from J, leaving 14 bases between. Germline V CDR1 and CDR2: MNHEY, SVGAGI. The CDR3 covers 13 residues. The CDR3 loop is CASGTAYINIQYF. CDR3 bases: TGTGCCAGCGGTACAGCGTACATAAACATTCAGTACTTC.

The chain employs TRBV4-1 and TRBJ2-1; TRBD1 agrees at 7 bases. V lost 6 bases and J lost 5; bases outside the gene matches: 13. Germline assignment: CDR1 MGHRA and CDR2 YSYEKL. The CDR3 spans 16 residues. The CDR3 sequence: CASRGLAGTEHNEQFF. The CDR3 nucleotides read TGCGCCAGCAGAGGGTTGGCCGGGACAGAGCACAATGAGCAGTTCTTC.

In this sample, this clone turned up a few times. The chain uses TRBV5-1 and TRBJ1-2; the D is unclear. V lost 0 bases and J lost 6, with 12 bases in between. The CDR3 has 14 amino acids. Germline CDR1 reads SGHRS; CDR2 reads YFSETQ. In DNA form, the CDR3 reads TGCGCCAGCAGCTTGGTCGGGAAGGGAGATGGCTACACCTTC. Encoded protein: CASSLVGKGDGYTF.

The chain joins TRBV7-9 to TRBJ2-3; D remains unclear. The ends were cut back, 2 bases at V and 0 bases at J, with 9 bases in the middle. Germline-derived CDR1 and CDR2 are SEHNR and FQNEAQ (reference sequence). The CDR3 totals 15 residues. The CDR3 protein is CASSLSPGSTDTQYF. The CDR3 nucleotides read TGTGCCAGCAGCTTATCCCCGGGCAGCACAGATACGCAGTATTTT.

The gene calls are TRBV18 and TRBJ1-4; D is undetermined. The CDR3 has 13 amino acids. From germline, CDR1 is KGHSH and CDR2 LQKENI. Trimming stripped 4 bases from V and 5 bases from J, with 8 bases between. CDR3 in amino acids: CASSQDQNEKLFF. In DNA, the CDR3 is TGTGCCAGCTCACAGGACCAAAATGAAAAACTGTTTTTT.

The rearrangement links TRBV5-1 to TRBJ2-3, with a tentative D call TRBD1 (6 bases). The ends were cut back, 0 bases at V and 0 bases at J, with 11 bases in the middle. The CDR3 consists of 16 residues. Per germline, CDR1 SGHRS and CDR2 YFSETQ. CDR3 DNA: TGCGCCAGCAGCTTGGGCCCTACAGGGAGCACAGATACGCAGTATTTT. This encodes CASSLGPTGSTDTQYF.

The chain uses TRBV2 and TRBJ1-5, with TRBD1 as a possible D gene (6 bases). The CDR3 extends over 15 amino acids. Per germline, CDR1 SNHLY and CDR2 FYNNEI. V lost 5 bases and J 4 bases, leaving 15 bases between the germline ends. CDR3 in amino acids: CASSLEGGPNQPQHF. The CDR3, as DNA: TGTGCCAGCAGTTTGGAGGGGGGACCGAATCAGCCCCAGCATTTT.

V and J are TRBV29-1 and TRBJ1-2; D is ambiguous. V lost 5 bases and J 0 bases, leaving 13 bases between the germline ends. The CDR3 spans 14 residues. Germline values: CDR1 SQVTM, CDR2 ANQGSEA. CDR3 nucleotide sequence: TGCAGCGTTCCCGGGTCTCAACCTAACTATGGCTACACCTTC. It is translated as CSVPGSQPNYGYTF.

The V and J genes are TRBV30 and TRBJ1-3; D is uncertain. Germline V lookup: CDR1 GTSNPN, CDR2 SVGIG (reference sequence). The CDR3 has 14 residues. V was pared by 2 bases and J by 2 bases, with 10 bases between. The CDR3: CAWSWETAGNTIYF. In DNA form, the CDR3 reads TGTGCCTGGAGTTGGGAAACAGCTGGAAACACCATATATTTT.

This clone occurred a few times. This rearrangement joins TRBV19 to TRBJ2-2; either TRBD1 or TRBD2 may fit D (5 bases each). The germline V gene encodes CDR1 LNHDA and CDR2 SQIVND (reference sequence). This CDR3 has 12 residues. Trimming cost V 11 bases and J 7 bases, with 14 bases left between them. CDR3 in DNA: TGTGCCTCGGGGCCTAACGGCGGGGAGCTGTTTTTT. Its translation: CASGPNGGELFF.

The table lists this clone with a few counts. The chain employs TRBV19 and TRBJ2-3; D is ambiguous. This CDR3 contains 14 residues. The V and J ends lost 6 bases and 6 bases respectively, with 16 bases between them. Per germline, CDR1 LNHDA and CDR2 SQIVND (reference sequence). CDR3 protein: CASSLYPRTDTQYF. The CDR3 DNA sequence: TGTGCCAGTAGCCTCTATCCCCGGACGGATACGCAGTATTTT.

This clone was observed a few times. The CDR3 bases are TGCAGCGGACAACAGGGGGCTAACGGGGAGCTGTTTTTT. It specifies CSGQQGANGELFF. The rearrangement uses TRBV29-1 and TRBJ2-2; TRBD1 matches at 9 bases. J was trimmed by 7 bases and V by 7 bases; bases with no gene match: 7. This CDR3 has 13 amino acids. In germline, CDR1 is SQVTM, CDR2 ANQGSEA.

For the CDR3, the DNA is TGTGCCAGCTCACCAGGGCATCAAGAGACCCAGTACTTC. Translating gives CASSPGHQETQYF. The chain carries TRBV18 and TRBJ2-5, with D hard to call. Germline lookup yields CDR1 KGHSH and CDR2 LQKENI. V was cut by 2 bases and J by 2 bases, with 6 bases left in between. This CDR3 region has 13 residues. Together with reference TRBV18 and TRBJ2-5, the CDR3 gives the full variable domain: NAGVMQNPRHLVRRRGQEARLRCSPMKGHSHVYWYRQLPEEGLKFMVYLQKENIIDESGMPKERFSAEFPKEGPSILRIQQVVRGDSAAYFCASSPGHQETQYFGPGTRLLVL.

V usage is TRBV7-9 and J usage is TRBJ2-5; TRBD2 matches 7 bases. The V gene end was trimmed by 5 bases and the J gene end by 7 bases; junction bases not matched to a gene: 4. Germline-derived CDR1 and CDR2 are SEHNR and FQNEAQ (reference sequence). The CDR3 length is 12 residues. The CDR3 region has the DNA TGTGCCAGCAGCCGGGAGGAGGGGACCCAGTACTTC. It yields the protein CASSREEGTQYF.

The chain has TRBV28 and TRBJ1-5; no clear D gene. The V gene's germline CDR1 is MDHEN and CDR2 SYDVKM. The CDR3 contains 15 residues. Trimming took 2 bases from V and 0 from J, leaving 8 bases between them. Here the CDR3 reads CASSLKPYSNQPQHF. The CDR3 DNA sequence: TGTGCCAGCAGTTTAAAGCCCTATAGCAATCAGCCCCAGCATTTT.

This chain uses TRBV7-9 with TRBJ1-4; D is unclear. Germline V gene data show CDR1 as SEHNR and CDR2 as FQNEAQ (reference sequence). The V end was cut by 4 bases, the J end by 7 bases, with 10 bases between. The CDR3 is made up of 13 amino acids. The CDR3 bases are TGTGCCAGCAGCTCGATGACGGGTGAAAAACTGTTTTTT. It codes for CASSSMTGEKLFF. The full variable domain, its missing parts supplied by reference TRBV7-9 and TRBJ1-4, is DTGVSQNPRHKITKRGQNVTFRCDPISEHNRLYWYRQTLGQGPEFLTYFQNEAQLEKSRLLSDRFSAERPKGSFSTLEIQRTEQGDSAMYLCASSSMTGEKLFFGSGTQLSVL.

Of note for this clone: Within the sample, other DNA sequences also encode this same CDR3. The V and J genes are TRBV27 and TRBJ1-6; no clear D gene. The CDR3 loop spans 12 amino acids. Germline values: CDR1 MNHEY, CDR2 SMNVEV (reference sequence). V lost 4 bases, J lost 4 bases, and 2 bases lay in between. CDR3 residues: CASSSYNSPLHF. DNA of the CDR3: TGTGCCAGCAGTTCTTATAATTCACCCCTCCACTTT.

The V and J genes are TRBV27 and TRBJ1-5, with a weak D call TRBD1 (6 bases). Per the germline V gene, CDR1 is MNHEY and CDR2 is SMNVEV (reference sequence). This CDR3 is built from 13 residues. Trimming removed 4 bases at V and 4 bases at J, with 8 bases between. Written as DNA, the CDR3 is TGTGCCAGCAGTTGGGGGCGAAATCAGCCCCAGCATTTT. Its translation is CASSWGRNQPQHF.

In DNA, the CDR3 is TGTGCCAGCAGCAGGACTAGTGAGGGCGAGCAGTACTTC. The encoded protein is CASSRTSEGEQYF. This sequence joins TRBV6-1 and TRBJ2-7; 7 bases match TRBD2. Germline lookup yields CDR1 MNHNS and CDR2 SASEGT. The V and J ends lost 6 bases and 6 bases, in that order; junction bases with no gene match: 8. The CDR3 is made up of 13 amino acids.

J is TRBJ1-2 and V is TRBV29-1; 8 bases fit TRBD1. Germline CDR1 reads SQVTM; CDR2 reads ANQGSEA. The CDR3 has 14 residues. With V trimmed by 4 bases and J by 6 bases, 10 bases remained unmatched. This chain's CDR3 is CSVGPYRGRNGYTF. The CDR3 DNA sequence: TGCAGCGTTGGACCTTACAGGGGGAGGAATGGCTACACCTTC.

The gene calls are TRBV10-3 and TRBJ1-3; D remains unclear. Trimming left V 0 bases short and J 4 bases short, with 13 bases between. The CDR3 consists of 16 residues. Germline V gives CDR1 ENHRY, CDR2 SYGVKD. This CDR3 is CAISESGPAGGNTIYF. DNA for the CDR3: TGTGCCATCAGTGAGTCGGGTCCCGCCGGAGGAAACACCATATATTTT.

The rearrangement joins TRBV7-9 to TRBJ1-1; unclear D gene. The germline V gene has CDR1 SEHNR and CDR2 FQNEAQ (reference sequence). Trimming removed 4 bases from V and 3 bases from J, with 9 bases in between. The CDR3 spans 13 residues. In DNA form, the CDR3 reads TGTGCCAGCAGCTCTGAGGTGTACACTGAAGCTTTCTTT. Its translation is CASSSEVYTEAFF.

The V call is TRBV6-1, the J call TRBJ1-1; D perhaps matches TRBD1 (5 bases). V dropped 8 bases and J dropped 0 bases, with 13 bases sitting between them. Germline V lookup: CDR1 MNHNS, CDR2 SASEGT. This CDR3 has 14 amino acids. The CDR3 region is CASYFGGVNTEAFF. The CDR3 nucleotides read TGTGCCAGCTATTTCGGGGGTGTGAACACTGAAGCTTTCTTT.

This chain's CDR3 is CASSSVVEDRGYNEQFF. The CDR3, as DNA: TGTGCCAGCAGCTCCGTCGTTGAGGACAGGGGATACAATGAGCAGTTCTTC. The genes are TRBV7-9 and TRBJ2-1, with 9 bases fitting TRBD1. Trimming cost V 4 bases and J 4 bases; bases outside gene matches: 11. The CDR3 spans 17 residues. Per the germline V gene, CDR1 is SEHNR and CDR2 is FQNEAQ (reference sequence). Full variable domain (remainder filled in from reference TRBV7-9 and TRBJ2-1): DTGVSQNPRHKITKRGQNVTFRCDPISEHNRLYWYRQTLGQGPEFLTYFQNEAQLEKSRLLSDRFSAERPKGSFSTLEIQRTEQGDSAMYLCASSSVVEDRGYNEQFFGPGTRLTVL.

The chain links TRBV5-1 to TRBJ2-1; D is ambiguous. The CDR3 sequence is 15 residues long. CDR1 is SGHRS and CDR2 is YFSETQ in the germline V gene. The ends were cut back, 7 bases at V and 0 bases at J, with 14 bases in the middle. The CDR3 protein is CASPHGICSYNEQFF. DNA of the CDR3: TGCGCCAGCCCACATGGGATTTGCTCCTACAATGAGCAGTTCTTC.

This clone turned up a few times. This chain links TRBV29-1 with TRBJ1-1, with D possibly TRBD1 on 6 matching bases. From germline, CDR1 is SQVTM and CDR2 ANQGSEA. Trimming removed 6 bases at V and 1 base at J, with 12 bases between. The CDR3 contains 13 residues. CDR3 sequence reads: CSVGDIQNTEAFF. The DNA of the CDR3 is TGCAGCGTAGGGGACATTCAGAACACTGAAGCTTTCTTT.

This clone was picked up a small number of times. The V gene is TRBV29-1, the J gene TRBJ2-5, with 10 bases identical to TRBD1. This CDR3 region has 14 residues. Trimming removed 7 bases from V and 4 bases from J; junction bases left unmatched: 9. From germline, CDR1 is SQVTM and CDR2 ANQGSEA. DNA for the CDR3: TGCAGCGGCAGGGACAGGGGACAGGGAGAGACCCAGTACTTC. Amino acids: CSGRDRGQGETQYF.